Sequencing of this T cell receptor beta chain was carried out in a study of cytomegalovirus exposure and HLA in healthy donors (dated by TCRdb to 2015 to 2018). Broadly, across the study: According to an earlier analysis of several hundred of the donors, about 180 million T cells yielded some 110 million unique TCR beta sequences and less than 300 Gb of sequence data. Of the roughly 400 genotyped donors, approximately 80% fell in the genetic ancestry cluster associated with self-reported Caucasian donors. The number of typed donors differed by locus: 629-630 for A, B, C, DRB1 and DQB1; 500 to 550 for DQA1; approximately 610 for DPA1; and about 450 for DPB1. A separate validation cohort of about 110 different subjects was used in addition to the 666-subject first cohort. Across approximately 400 genotyped donors of the cohort, an average of about 220,000 unique TCR beta nucleotide sequences per donor were sequenced, and roughly a sixth of those sequences were non-productive. The T cell repertoires of about 700 subjects were profiled by immunosequencing and related to cytomegalovirus serostatus. Rather than drawing on any new phenotypic data, the later analysis identified candidate immune exposures from TCR beta sequences and the way those sequences occurred across donors. Every discovery cohort repertoire had been produced on one sequencing platform. Both class I and class II loci were covered by HLA typing, at four-digit resolution. The aim of the study was to test whether cataloging public T cell receptors could identify signatures of past pathogen exposure. An earlier analysis of a few hundred of the donors applied high-throughput TCR beta sequencing to assess whether each TCR beta V gene segment acted as functional or pseudogenic. A later analysis re-examined previously published TCR beta repertoires from more than 550 donors and added high-resolution HLA genotyping to investigate patterns of TCR occurrence. In a later genetic analysis, genome-wide SNP genotypes for about three fifths of the roughly 670 donors were used, and that subset was treated as a discovery cohort. A handful of DR-DQ haplotypes were handled as single units for association and clustering because linkage in the cohort was strong. To predict cytomegalovirus infection status, the study combined high-throughput TCR immunosequencing, statistical association of individual TCRs with disease status, and machine learning. Donor age, sex, ethnicity and CMV serostatus were compiled together with the repertoire data. An early release covering roughly 600 HLA-typed donors comprised about 320 gigabases of sequencing data and approximately 80 million unique TCR sequences.

From cysteine to phenylalanine, the CDR3 is 15 amino acids long. Just CDR3 DNA is preserved here, 45 bases in frame from base 1. Cut back by 5 bases and 1 base, the V and J ends lie 14 bases apart. The germline V gene (reference sequence) supplies CDR1 LNHDA and CDR2 SQIVND. Library preparation used the immunoSEQ multiplex PCR assay. For the multiplex PCR, a mixture combining 60 forward primers for TCR Vbeta segments and 13 reverse primers for TCR Jbeta segments was used. The CDR3 region of rearranged TCR beta genes was amplified from genomic DNA by a multiplex PCR assay. Amplified TCR beta libraries were sequenced as 87-base-pair reads on the Illumina HiSeq System. The authors' pipeline ran thus. A later analysis counted tens of millions of unique TCR beta chains across the 666 repertoires, and around 12 million of these chains were shared by at least two donors. A nearest-neighbor algorithm error-corrected the raw reads and collapsed the reads into unique sequences, merging closely related sequences to remove PCR and sequencing errors. To assign V, D and J gene segments, CDR3 sequences were aligned to IMGT reference sequences. Each retained sequence needed at least a six-nucleotide match to both a V gene segment and a J gene segment. Rearrangements were classified as productive when the CDR3 lacked stop codons and remained in frame with V and J, and all other rearrangements were classified as non-productive. CDR3 was defined according to IMGT convention as the region running from the second conserved V-encoded cysteine to the conserved J-encoded phenylalanine. The earlier analysis of around 640 of the donors excluded sequences that lacked an unambiguous match to a single V gene segment. In an earlier analysis of approximately 590 of the donors, V segments were called functional above 56.7% productive rearrangements and were called segregating when the between-donor standard deviation exceeded 5%. A statistical classification framework was built to diagnose cytomegalovirus status from the catalog of TCR beta chain sequences. V and J gene assignment, in a later analysis, came from comparing TCR nucleotide sequences with IMGT/GENE-DB human TR gene sequences. A later analysis assigned CDR3 sequences and most-parsimonious VDJ recombination scenarios with the TCRdist pipeline. In a later analysis, each TCR beta chain was defined by its CDR3 amino acid sequence together with its V-gene family, and reads lacking a unique V-gene family were excluded. A later analysis removed roughly 590 highly shared, low-generation-probability nucleotide sequences to deal with suspected cross-contamination and a sequencing artifact. A later analysis calculated a clonal expansion index for each public chain from normalized within-repertoire ranks of inferred template counts. A later analysis computed generation probabilities with a VDJ recombination model fitted to out-of-frame rearrangements, and checked the results against IGoR. Hypergeometric tests were used in a later analysis to score TCR-TCR, TCR-HLA and TCR-CMV co-occurrence, with a repertoire-size bias correction applied to the TCR pairs. In a later analysis, false discovery rates were estimated by permuting HLA or CMV assignments 20 times. In a later analysis, co-occurring TCRs were grouped using DBSCAN, and TCRdist sequence similarity was added for clustering within HLA-allele-positive subsets. Co-occurrence clustering excluded repertoires with fewer than 30,000 or more than 120,000 public chains, plus five with anomalous nucleotide sharing. TCRdb re-hosts the immuneACCESS table, in-frame sequences only. Its copies lack some clones; in the studies checked, an unresolved V gene accounts for under half of them, and the cause for the rest is not known. For V, J and clone size, that table is used; D and trimming come from the DNA. Within this sample are 150,000 or so clones, with roughly four fifths of them counted one time only. The ten largest clones take up about 4% of the sample.

For this clone: Its recognized antigen is unknown. Per-nucleotide qualities are absent, and no much larger clonotype sits a single base away.

In total, approximately 690 healthy bone marrow donors made up the cohort. At the time of sampling, all cohort members were nominally healthy, though unrecorded immune exposures were likely present. The donor tested CMV seropositive and was one of the 289 seropositive cohort members. A peripheral blood sample was collected from each donor, and TCR beta sequencing was performed on peripheral blood mononuclear cells. The Qiagen DNeasy Blood Extraction Kit was used to extract genomic DNA from the blood cell samples. Findings and caveats that apply to the study as a whole: Assigning TCR associations to individual alleles was difficult when HLA alleles, especially DR and DQ, strongly co-occurred. Broadly in line with IMGT annotations, most TCR beta V segments showed up in productive rearrangements about 90% or about 30% of the time in an earlier analysis of 450 to 600 of the donors. Correlated functional status among segregating V segments might reflect linkage disequilibrium, but an unknown experimental factor could not be ruled out. Several of the top co-occurrence clusters appeared to be linked to parvovirus B19, influenza, CMV and Epstein-Barr virus, according to a later analysis. The 87-base-pair reads could not distinguish some IMGT-functional V segments, including TRBV6-2 and TRBV6-3, so those segments were excluded. In a later analysis, most CMV-associated TCR beta chains were found to appear HLA-restricted, with HLA associations seemingly driven largely by CMV exposure. A cluster of highly shared sequence variants was judged likely to represent a technical artifact of the sequencing pipeline. Sequencing depth was assumed to be roughly uniform across donors in the presence/absence analyses, though that assumption may not hold. A further reported finding was that TCR beta sequences accurately predicted the HLA-A and HLA-B alleles for most subjects in the first cohort. In the study, 150 to 200 TCR beta chains were listed as associated with cytomegalovirus. While some public TCRs were present in many individuals, most TCR sequences turned up only very rarely across donors. A later genetic analysis associated a missense DCLRE1C variant with V-gene and J-gene trimming of TCR beta chains, and an independent cohort replicated the association. In a later analysis, TCR association rates were found to vary across HLA loci, with the most associated TCRs seen for DRB1 alleles and the fewest for HLA-C alleles. The classifier was reported to diagnose cytomegalovirus status with high specificity and sensitivity in both the original cohort and the validation cohort. A later genetic analysis reported fewer N-insertions in productive TCRs among donors in an Asian-associated ancestry cluster than the roughly 620-donor mean. Because HLA typing was unavailable for some donors at each locus, only the typed subset was used in association tests. In vitro tests confirmed that three of the cytomegalovirus-associated TCR beta chains recognize cytomegalovirus antigens. Compared with equally common non-associated chains, HLA-associated TCR beta chains in a later analysis were more clonally expanded and had lower generation probabilities. The earlier analysis of 450 to 700 of the donors excluded 15 to 20 rarely observed V segments, including chromosome 9 orphons, because counts were too low. The authors suggested that the approach could potentially be extended to other disease states and immunological phenotypes. In this cohort, only TCR beta chains were sequenced, and detectable features were limited by the absence of alpha or paired-chain data. In a later analysis, about 16,000 TCR beta sequences were associated with specific HLA alleles at a false discovery rate of 0.05. For the cohort, immune exposure information was limited to CMV serostatus.

Here the chain combines TRBV19 and TRBJ1-2; the D gene cannot be resolved reliably. This receptor was identified in a man in his forties or fifties in good health and CMV-seropositive. Sequencing was performed on PBMCs. CDR3 loop: CASSDLAAGNYGYTF. The DNA reads as follows: TGTGCCAGTAGTGACCTCGCCGCGGGTAACTATGGCTACACCTTC.